This section outlines one T cell receptor (beta chain) sequence together with its context. Its cognate antigen has yet to be identified. The input lacks base qualities; no much larger clone sits a single base away. TRB CDR3 regions were amplified from genomic DNA with the immunoSEQ two-step multiplex PCR at survey-level depth. To estimate template counts and remove amplification bias, each PCR was spiked with synthetic inline TR CDR3 controls covering all V-J pairings. Reads went through processing to reduce amplification and sequencing bias, and quantification was done against synthetic TR CDR3 analogs. Under the source paper's analysis protocol: Raw data were processed in ImmunoSEQ Analyzer, removing out-of-frame sequences and CDR3s with stop codons, and genes were named by IMGT nomenclature. Repertoire diversity was summarized as normalized Shannon entropy, defined as 1 minus Pielou's evenness. TRB sequences were treated as identical only when sharing V gene, J gene and CDR3. Public PML clonotypes were defined as CDR3s shared by two or more PML-onset samples but absent from earlier samples, from controls, and from public databases. Position-by-position CDR3 amino acid composition was analyzed in Skylign with the observed count method. TCRdb took over this immuneACCESS table, retaining in-frame rearrangements with V and J assigned. Such tables are incomplete; in checked studies, under half of the missing clones stem from an unresolved V gene, and the remainder is unexplained. That table supplies the V and J calls and clone size; D and trimming were determined from the DNA. The sample has 25,000 to 35,000 clones on record, over 75% of them singletons. Of the sample, around 2.9% falls within the top ten clones.

The sample's time point label is to be understood as: time of PML onset. The treatment or condition label, as the study defines it: on natalizumab therapy at sampling. Diagnosis of PML was based on clinical and MRI findings and confirmed by finding JC virus DNA in cerebrospinal fluid. In the natalizumab-treated patients, PML developed after between about 16 and 56 months of natalizumab therapy. Every listed patient had earlier received interferon beta, and every PML patient was female. T3 blood samples were collected at the time of PML onset. Isolation of peripheral blood mononuclear cells was performed by Ficoll-Hypaque density gradient centrifugation. The CDR3 goes from the cysteine to the phenylalanine over 16 residues. The sequence is cut down to CDR3 DNA, 48 bases in frame from base 1. CDR1 GTSNPN and CDR2 SVGIG are derived from the germline V gene (reference sequence). The germline V and J ends show losses of 4 bases and 5 bases respectively, and no gene match explains 15 bases of the junction.

This sample is drawn from a study of multiple sclerosis patients with progressive multifocal leukoencephalopathy (dated by TCRdb to the late 2010s). In the study overall: Peripheral T and B cells were examined in MS patients who went on to develop PML (4 under natalizumab, 1 after alemtuzumab) as well as in treated patients who did not. Two natalizumab-treated patients who later developed PML were followed longitudinally from before therapy through 6 and 12 months to PML onset. The study was designed to detect JC virus-specific or public T-cell expansions arising at the time of PML onset.

What the authors observed across the whole study: Analysis was restricted to peripheral blood, although for natalizumab-associated PML, cerebrospinal fluid or brain lymphocytes might be more informative. Given the small, descriptive cohort, it remained unclear whether the study findings reflect JC virus infection or general immunocompromise. In most PML patients, lower normalized Shannon entropy suggested less diverse TRB repertoires, while the natalizumab-treated controls had values close to 1. Although TRB clones above 0.5% frequency turned up only in PML patients, the clones expanded at PML onset were already present before and during natalizumab therapy. When PML developed, neither common TRBV or TRBJ gene usage nor preferential TRBV-TRBJ pairings were detected.

The chain joins TRBV30 to TRBJ2-7; 9 bases in the junction line up with TRBD1. The sequencing here drew on PBMCs, taken from a patient treated with natalizumab. This TCR was sampled from a human donor with progressive multifocal leukoencephalopathy. The CDR3 has the sequence CAWNPAFGTGSHEQYF. The nucleotide sequence is given as TGTGCCTGGAATCCCGCCTTTGGGACAGGGTCCCACGAGCAGTACTTC.